This TCR beta chain emerged from a study of blood T cell repertoires in COVID-19. About the research overall: COVID-19 samples, acute and convalescent, were from the United States, Italy and Spain.

The V gene lost 2 bases and the J gene lost 7 bases, with 13 bases spanning the gap. Germline CDR1 reads PRHDT; CDR2 reads FYEKMQ (reference sequence). There are 14 residues in the CDR3. TCRdb's copy holds only in-frame clones and misses some; the assay was immunoSEQ multiplex PCR. The table shows some 190,000 clones, with about 85% occurring only once. What was sequenced was peripheral blood. This rearrangement joins TRBV13 to TRBJ2-3; the D is unclear. The sequence was collected from an elderly woman with acute or convalescent COVID-19. Here the CDR3 DNA reads TGTGCCAGCAGCTTATACACCAATATAAATACGCAGTATTTT. It specifies CASSLYTNINTQYF.